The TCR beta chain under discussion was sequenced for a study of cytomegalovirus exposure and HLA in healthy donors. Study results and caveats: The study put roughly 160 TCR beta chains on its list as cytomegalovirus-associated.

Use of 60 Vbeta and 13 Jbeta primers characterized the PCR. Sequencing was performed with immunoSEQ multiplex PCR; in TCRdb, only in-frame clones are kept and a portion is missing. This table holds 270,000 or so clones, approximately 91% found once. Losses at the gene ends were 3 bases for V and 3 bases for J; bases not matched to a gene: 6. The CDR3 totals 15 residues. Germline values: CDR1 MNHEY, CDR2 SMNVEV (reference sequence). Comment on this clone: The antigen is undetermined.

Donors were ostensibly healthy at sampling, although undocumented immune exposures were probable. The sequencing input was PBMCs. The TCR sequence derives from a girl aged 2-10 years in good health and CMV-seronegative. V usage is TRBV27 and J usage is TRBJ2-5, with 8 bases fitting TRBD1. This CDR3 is CASSFWRQGKETQYF. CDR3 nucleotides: TGTGCCAGCAGTTTCTGGAGACAGGGGAAAGAGACCCAGTACTTC.